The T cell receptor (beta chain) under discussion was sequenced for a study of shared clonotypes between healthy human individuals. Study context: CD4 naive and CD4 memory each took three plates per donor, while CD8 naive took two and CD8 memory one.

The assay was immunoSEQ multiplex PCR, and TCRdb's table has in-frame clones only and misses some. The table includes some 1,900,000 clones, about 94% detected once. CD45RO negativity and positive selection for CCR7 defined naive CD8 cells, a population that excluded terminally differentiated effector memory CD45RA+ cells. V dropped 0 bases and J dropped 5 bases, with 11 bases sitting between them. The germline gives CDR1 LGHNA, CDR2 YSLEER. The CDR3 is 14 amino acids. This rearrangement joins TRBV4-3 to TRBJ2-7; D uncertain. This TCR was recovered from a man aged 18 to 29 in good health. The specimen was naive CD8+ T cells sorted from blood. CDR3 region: CASSQDVRIHEQYF. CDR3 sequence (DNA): TGCGCCAGCAGCCAAGATGTAAGGATCCACGAGCAGTACTTC.